A single sample is the source of the 22 T cell receptor beta chains below, sequenced in a study of CD8 T cells in Susac syndrome. It was with random hexamers that 0.5 to 1 ug RNA was reverse transcribed. Each CDR3 protein gets one entry after TCRdb re-called the immunoSEQ multiplex PCR reads with MiXCR. The sample carries about 150,000 distinct CDR3 sequences, around 90% recorded once. Sequenced input: CD4+ T cells from PBMCs. The receptors were sampled from a human donor in good health.

This chain joins TRBV12-3 or TRBV12-4 and TRBJ2-7; tentatively, D is TRBD1 (6 bases). This CDR3 spans 13 amino acids. V was cut by 2 bases and J by 5 bases, with 10 bases left in between. CDR3 nucleotides: TGTGCCAGCAGTTTAATGGCAGGGGACGAGCAGTACTTC. Residues: CASSLMAGDEQYF.

This chain connects TRBV12-3 or TRBV12-4 to TRBJ2-2, with D hard to call. With 2 bases removed from V and 4 bases from J, the gap between germline ends came to 11 bases. The CDR3 totals 15 residues. CDR3 residues: CASSLRGWGTGELFF. CDR3 sequence (DNA): TGTGCCAGCAGTTTACGCGGCTGGGGCACCGGGGAGCTGTTTTTT.

This chain links TRBV6-6 with TRBJ1-5; unclear D gene. Between the trimmed V and J ends, which lost 4 bases and 3 bases, there was a span of 4 bases. The CDR3 loop spans 12 amino acids. From germline, CDR1 is MNHNY and CDR2 SVGAGI (reference sequence). The CDR3 DNA sequence: TGTGCCAGCAGTTCTACCAATCAGCCCCAGCATTTT. Encoded protein: CASSSTNQPQHF.

J is TRBJ2-7 and V is TRBV7-9, with 8 positions matching TRBD2. With V trimmed by 11 bases and J by 1 base, 7 bases remained unmatched. Germline-derived CDR1 and CDR2 are SEHNR and FQNEAQ (reference sequence). The CDR3 runs to 13 residues. The CDR3 region has the DNA TGTGCCGGCGGGGGGACAACTTCCTACGAGCAGTACTTC. It specifies CAGGGTTSYEQYF.

This chain uses TRBV5-1 with TRBJ2-3; tentative D call: TRBD1 (7 bases). This CDR3 comprises 16 residues. Germline CDR1 reads SGHRS; CDR2 reads YFSETQ. V was trimmed by 4 bases and J by 3 bases, leaving 18 bases between them. CDR3 bases: TGCGCCAGCAGCGCCGGAGGGGGCAGAGGTACAGATACGCAGTATTTT. Residues: CASSAGGGRGTDTQYF.

This clonotype was observed a single time. The chain carries TRBV4-1 and TRBJ2-3; 7 bases line up with TRBD1. This CDR3 spans 16 amino acids. Looked up from germline, CDR1 is MGHRA and CDR2 is YSYEKL. The junction had 8 bases not matched to a gene; V was cut back by 5 bases and J by 0 bases. DNA for the CDR3: TGCGCCAGCAGCAGAGAAGGACAGGTTAGCACAGATACGCAGTATTTT. Amino acid sequence: CASSREGQVSTDTQYF.

V is TRBV7-8 and J is TRBJ2-1; TRBD2 agrees at 14 bases. Germline CDR1 and CDR2: SGHVS and FQNEAQ. This CDR3 comprises 18 residues. With 0 bases clipped from V and 4 bases from J, the junction kept 5 bases outside the gene matches. DNA of the CDR3: TGTGCCAGCAGCTTAGCGGGACTAGCGGGAGTTGGATACAATGAGCAGTTCTTC. Translated: CASSLAGLAGVGYNEQFF.

In this sample, this clonotype turned up once. The DNA of the CDR3 is TGCAGCGGGAACATTCAGGTCTTAGGAGAGACCCAGTACTTC. It codes for CSGNIQVLGETQYF. J is TRBJ2-5 and V is TRBV29-1; D is ambiguous. This CDR3 contains 14 residues. Trimming removed 7 bases from V and 4 bases from J, with 19 bases in between. Germline assignment: CDR1 SQVTM and CDR2 ANQGSEA.

The chain joins TRBV2 to TRBJ2-1; D remains unclear. The CDR3 is made up of 12 amino acids. V dropped 8 bases and J dropped 4 bases, with 9 bases sitting between them. CDR1 and CDR2 (germline): SNHLY, FYNNEI. The CDR3 coding sequence is TGTGCCAGCGGGCAGTCATACAATGAGCAGTTCTTC. It codes for CASGQSYNEQFF.

The chain employs TRBV19 and TRBJ2-1; a possible D gene is TRBD1 (6 bases). CDR3 size: 14 residues. Trimming cost V 5 bases and J 3 bases, with 11 bases left between them. Germline CDR1 reads LNHDA; CDR2 reads SQIVND (reference sequence). As DNA, the CDR3 is TGTGCCAGTAGTGCCGGGACAAGCTACAATGAGCAGTTCTTC. This gives the protein CASSAGTSYNEQFF.

The J gene is TRBJ2-1, the V gene TRBV10-2; weak D call: TRBD2 (5 bases). The V end lost 6 bases, the J end lost 12 bases, and 21 bases lay between the germline ends. CDR3 length equals 14 residues. Germline-derived CDR1 and CDR2 are WSHSY and SAAADI. CDR3 sequence (DNA): TGCGCCAGCAGCTCAGGACTTCTGATCGAGCCGCAGTTCTTC. Protein: CASSSGLLIEPQFF.

The J gene is TRBJ2-6, the V gene TRBV12-3 or TRBV12-4; 8 positions match TRBD1. The V segment lost 5 bases and the J segment 4 bases; nucleotides outside the gene matches: 4. CDR3 length: 15 residues. DNA for the CDR3: TGTGCCAGCAGTAAGGACAGGGACGGGGCCAACGTCCTGACTTTC. Translated, it gives CASSKDRDGANVLTF.

The V call is TRBV12-3 or TRBV12-4, the J call TRBJ1-2; a possible D gene is TRBD1 (6 bases). The CDR3 has 14 amino acids. The V gene lost 3 bases and the J gene lost 4 bases, with 12 bases spanning the gap. CDR3 protein: CASSFRDKIYGYTF. In DNA form, the CDR3 reads TGTGCCAGCAGTTTCCGGGACAAGATCTATGGCTACACCTTC.

This clonotype was picked up a small number of times. The rearrangement uses TRBV29-1 and TRBJ2-1, with TRBD2 identical over 13 bases. The CDR3 spans 18 residues. V lost 3 bases to trimming and J lost 6 bases; unmatched junction nucleotides: 14. Germline V gene sequence: CDR1 SQVTM, CDR2 ANQGSEA. This CDR3 is CSVDQLAGGQNGFNEQFF. CDR3 sequence (DNA): TGCAGCGTTGACCAACTAGCGGGAGGGCAAAACGGTTTCAATGAGCAGTTCTTC.

V usage is TRBV24-1 and J usage is TRBJ2-5; 12 bases line up with TRBD1. From germline, CDR1 is KGHDR and CDR2 SFDVKD. The trim removed 4 bases at V and 4 bases at J, leaving 3 bases unmatched. CDR3 length: 15 amino acids. CDR3 bases: TGTGCCACCAGTGAGGGGGGACAGGGGGCAGAGACCCAGTACTTC. Residues: CATSEGGQGAETQYF.

This chain connects TRBV19 to TRBJ2-6; TRBD1 aligns across 10 bases. After removal of 4 bases from V and 4 bases from J, the junction contained 4 bases not matched to a gene. The V gene's germline CDR1 is LNHDA and CDR2 SQIVND (reference sequence). CDR3 length: 16 residues. The CDR3 DNA sequence: TGTGCCAGTAGTAGACAGGGGGCGGGGGGGGCCAACGTCCTGACTTTC. Translating gives CASSRQGAGGANVLTF.

J is TRBJ2-1 and V is TRBV20-1; weak D call: TRBD2 (6 bases). This CDR3 has 16 residues. Deletions cut 1 base from V and 0 bases from J, with 13 bases between. Germline V gives CDR1 DFQATT, CDR2 SNEGSKA (reference sequence). The CDR3 spells CSARGPSGHSYNEQFF. The CDR3 nucleotides read TGCAGTGCTAGAGGTCCCAGCGGGCACTCCTACAATGAGCAGTTCTTC.

The genes are TRBV3-1 and TRBJ2-2, with D perhaps matching TRBD1 (6 bases). With 4 bases removed from V and 3 bases from J, the gap between germline ends came to 15 bases. This CDR3 has 16 amino acids. Germline V lookup: CDR1 LGHDT, CDR2 YNNKEL (reference sequence). CDR3 DNA sequence: TGTGCCAGCAGCCTCGGGACACTGAGTCACACCGGGGAGCTGTTTTTT. This gives the protein CASSLGTLSHTGELFF.

V gene TRBV24-1 combines with J gene TRBJ1-2; 8 bases are shared with TRBD1. Germline trimming cut 3 bases from V and 6 bases from J; bases unmatched to any gene: 5. Germline CDR1 reads KGHDR; CDR2 reads SFDVKD. The CDR3 runs 14 residues. CDR3 sequence reads: CATSDPGGLDGYTF. The CDR3 DNA reads as TGTGCCACCAGTGATCCAGGGGGCTTGGATGGCTACACCTTC.

The genes are TRBV5-4 and TRBJ2-1; 13 nucleotides line up with TRBD2. The ends lost 4 bases at V and 5 bases at J; junction bases unmatched: 9. The V gene's germline CDR1 is SGHNT and CDR2 YYREEE (reference sequence). The CDR3 sequence is 17 residues long. In DNA form, the CDR3 reads TGTGCCAGCAGCCCCCAGCGGGGACTAGCGGGGCACAATGAGCAGTTCTTC. Its translation: CASSPQRGLAGHNEQFF.

This chain uses TRBV29-1 with TRBJ2-3; D is undetermined. The CDR3 runs to 14 residues. Germline V CDR1 and CDR2: SQVTM, ANQGSEA. V lost 3 bases and J lost 0, with 10 bases in between. CDR3 in amino acids: CSVDIGISTDTQYF. CDR3 sequence (DNA): TGCAGCGTTGACATCGGTATCAGCACAGATACGCAGTATTTT.

This rearrangement joins TRBV7-2 to TRBJ1-2, with D tentatively TRBD1 (6 bases). Germline CDR1 SGHTA, CDR2 FQGNSA. V was clipped by 5 bases and J by 3 bases, with 10 bases between them. This CDR3 has 13 amino acids. Here the CDR3 reads CASSEGQYYGYTF. The CDR3 DNA sequence: TGTGCCAGCAGCGAAGGACAGTACTATGGCTACACCTTC.